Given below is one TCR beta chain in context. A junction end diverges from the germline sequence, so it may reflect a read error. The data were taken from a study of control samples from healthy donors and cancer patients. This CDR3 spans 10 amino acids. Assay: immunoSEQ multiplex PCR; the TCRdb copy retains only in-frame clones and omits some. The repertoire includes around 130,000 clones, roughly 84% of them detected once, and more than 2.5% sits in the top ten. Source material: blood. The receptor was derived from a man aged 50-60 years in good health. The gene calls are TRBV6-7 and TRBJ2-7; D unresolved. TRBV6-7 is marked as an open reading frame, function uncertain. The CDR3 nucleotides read TGTGCCAGCAGTTACCCACGGAAAGTCTTC. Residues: CASSYPRKVF.